Sequencing of this T cell receptor (beta chain) was carried out in a study of cytomegalovirus exposure and HLA in healthy donors. Study results and caveats: Reportedly, fewer N-insertions than the approximately 610-donor mean appeared in an Asian-associated ancestry cluster in a later analysis. A later analysis showed that HLA-associated TCR beta chains had undergone more clonal expansion than equally common others. The study recorded over 150 TCR beta chains that were cytomegalovirus-associated.

As to this clone: Its antigen is still unknown.

Primers included in the PCR were 60 Vbeta and 13 Jbeta primers. The table came from immunoSEQ multiplex PCR; TCRdb's copy has only in-frame clones and leaves some out. The repertoire has about 140,000 clones, roughly 73% of them found once; the top ten carry over 9%. CDR3 length equals 16 residues. From germline, CDR1 is LNHNV and CDR2 YYDKDF (reference sequence). The V segment lost 1 base and the J segment 0 bases; nucleotides outside the gene matches: 4. Sequencing used PBMCs. The chain carries TRBV15 and TRBJ1-1; TRBD1 agrees at 8 bases. This TCR came from a man younger than 35 in good health and CMV-seropositive. CDR3 loop: CATSRAQGAMNTEAFF. For the CDR3, the DNA is TGTGCCACCAGCAGAGCTCAGGGGGCAATGAACACTGAAGCTTTCTTT.